Below, 7 T cell receptor beta chains from the same sample are listed, as sequenced in a study of cytomegalovirus exposure and HLA in healthy donors. The assay was immunoSEQ multiplex PCR, and TCRdb's table has in-frame clones only and misses some. The profile shows roughly 300,000 clones, approximately 86% of them singletons. The sequenced sample was PBMCs. The receptor set was obtained from a woman in her 30s in good health and CMV-seropositive.

V gene TRBV4-3 combines with J gene TRBJ2-1; 7 nucleotides agree with TRBD2. V shed 0 bases, J shed 0 bases, and the junction held 2 bases outside the gene matches. Germline loops: CDR1 LGHNA, CDR2 YSLEER. This CDR3 comprises 16 residues. CDR3 DNA sequence: TGCGCCAGCAGCCAAGAAAGGACTAGCTCCTACAATGAGCAGTTCTTC. This translates into CASSQERTSSYNEQFF.

Details on this clone: A junction end diverges from the germline sequence, so it may reflect a read error. V gene TRBV28 combines with J gene TRBJ2-1, with D tentatively TRBD2 (6 bases). The germline gives CDR1 MDHEN, CDR2 SYDVKM. This CDR3 region has 14 residues. CDR3 sequence (DNA): TGTGCCAGCAGTATATGGAGGGGCCTGAATGAGCAGTTCTTC. It encodes CASSIWRGLNEQFF.

This clone was counted once. This sequence joins TRBV30 and TRBJ1-2; 7 positions agree with TRBD1. The V segment lost 0 bases and the J segment 2 bases; nucleotides outside the gene matches: 6. This CDR3 has 15 residues. Germline assignment: CDR1 GTSNPN and CDR2 SVGIG (reference sequence). The chain's CDR3 is CAWSVSTGWNYGYTF. The CDR3 DNA reads TGTGCCTGGAGTGTCTCGACAGGGTGGAACTATGGCTACACCTTC. Looking up the rest from reference TRBV30 and TRBJ1-2 gives the full variable domain: SQTIHQWPATLVQPVGSPLSLECTVEGTSNPNLYWYRQAAGRGLQLLFYSVGIGQISSEVPQNLSASRPQDRQFILSSKKLLLSDSGFYLCAWSVSTGWNYGYTFGSGTRLTVV.

The rearrangement joins TRBV27 to TRBJ2-6, with D possibly being TRBD2 (7 bases). Germline-derived CDR1 and CDR2 are MNHEY and SMNVEV (reference sequence). The V end lost 7 bases, the J end lost 2 bases, and 18 bases lay between the germline ends. The CDR3 totals 17 residues. CDR3 loop: CASTRGALRAGANVLTF. The CDR3 DNA is TGTGCCAGCACCCGGGGGGCATTACGAGCTGGGGCCAACGTCCTGACTTTC.

V and J are TRBV4-3 and TRBJ2-3; D uncertain. Germline V gives CDR1 LGHNA, CDR2 YSLEER. The germline V and J ends were trimmed by 0 bases and 5 bases, with 9 bases remaining between them. This CDR3 has 14 residues. The CDR3 DNA reads as TGCGCCAGCAGCCAAGATCCGTTCTTAGATACGCAGTATTTT. This gives the protein CASSQDPFLDTQYF.

The rearrangement joins TRBV5-1 to TRBJ2-1; D is ambiguous. CDR1 is SGHRS and CDR2 is YFSETQ in the germline V gene. Deletions cut 2 bases from V and 6 bases from J, with 9 bases between. There are 13 residues in the CDR3. CDR3 loop: CASSLAPSNEQFF. In DNA, the CDR3 is TGCGCCAGCAGCTTAGCTCCTAGCAATGAGCAGTTCTTC.

The chain combines TRBV19 with TRBJ2-1; D is perhaps TRBD1 (7 bases). The V end was cut by 6 bases, the J end by 4 bases, with 16 bases between. The CDR3 runs to 15 residues. Per the germline V gene, CDR1 is LNHDA and CDR2 is SQIVND (reference sequence). The CDR3 DNA is TGTGCCAGTAGATTGGCGGCAGGGGGGTACAATGAGCAGTTCTTC. It yields the protein CASRLAAGGYNEQFF.